The 10 T cell receptor beta chains below all came from one sample that was sequenced in a study of T-cell memory formation after mild COVID-19. TCRdb re-derived calls from the 5' RACE reads in MiXCR, one entry per CDR3 protein. The sample includes about 470,000 distinct CDR3 sequences, about 23% of them seen just once. The sample comprised PBMCs or a T cell subset sorted from them (not recorded which). Receptor source: an adult woman who had mild COVID-19 (a few samples of this study predate the infection). Cell type and time point are not known.

The table lists this clonotype with a few counts. This rearrangement joins TRBV6-2 or TRBV6-3 to TRBJ2-7, with D maybe TRBD1 (7 bases). The CDR3 loop spans 17 amino acids. Trimming stripped 2 bases from V and 0 bases from J, with 17 bases between. CDR1 and CDR2 (germline): MNHEY, SVGEGT. The CDR3 protein is CASSYTAGQKSSYEQYF. The CDR3 DNA reads as TGTGCCAGCAGTTACACCGCGGGACAGAAGAGCTCCTACGAGCAGTACTTC.

This clonotype was counted only a few times. V is TRBV20-1 and J is TRBJ2-2; D gene unclear. CDR1 and CDR2 (germline): DFQATT, SNEGSKA (reference sequence). Trimming shortened V by 0 bases and J by 4 bases, and 12 bases separated the two germline ends. This CDR3 spans 15 amino acids. The CDR3 bases are TGCAGTGCTAGAGATCGATATAGGGCCACCGGGGAGCTGTTTTTT. Translating gives CSARDRYRATGELFF.

This chain links TRBV12-3 or TRBV12-4 with TRBJ2-1; possibly TRBD1 for D (7 bases). The V end was cut by 2 bases, the J end by 3 bases, with 11 bases between. The CDR3 has 15 amino acids. Written as DNA, the CDR3 is TGTGCCAGCAGTTTACAGGGGGAGGACTACAATGAGCAGTTCTTC. It is translated as CASSLQGEDYNEQFF.

The V call is TRBV9, the J call TRBJ2-1; D may be TRBD1 (6 bases). The ends were cut back, 3 bases at V and 5 bases at J, with 21 bases in the middle. Germline V lookup: CDR1 SGDLS, CDR2 YYNGEE. The length of the CDR3 is 17 residues. The CDR3 spells CASSDKAGSGTNNEQFF. The CDR3 nucleotides are TGTGCCAGCAGCGATAAGGCAGGGTCAGGGACAAACAATGAGCAGTTCTTC.

V is TRBV6-5 and J is TRBJ2-5, with a weak D call TRBD2 (6 bases). The CDR3 has 15 residues. Germline CDR1 reads MNHEY; CDR2 reads SVGAGI. V was cut by 5 bases and J by 2 bases, with 15 bases left in between. CDR3 sequence (DNA): TGTGCCAGCAGTCCCATGTGGAGGGATCAAGAGACCCAGTACTTC. Its translation is CASSPMWRDQETQYF.

This chain links TRBV4-3 with TRBJ2-1, with TRBD1 identical over 7 bases. Germline-derived CDR1 and CDR2 are LGHNA and YSLEER. This CDR3 spans 15 amino acids. With 0 bases clipped from V and 8 bases from J, the junction kept 7 bases outside the gene matches. CDR3 nucleotides: TGCGCCAGCAGCCAAGACTTGACAGGGTCCGATGAGCAGTTCTTC. Its protein product is CASSQDLTGSDEQFF.

This clonotype was seen a few times. V gene TRBV20-1 combines with J gene TRBJ2-3, with D perhaps TRBD2 (5 bases). Germline lookup yields CDR1 DFQATT and CDR2 SNEGSKA (reference sequence). CDR3 length: 12 residues. The V and J ends lost 2 bases and 8 bases respectively, with 11 bases between them. DNA for the CDR3: TGCAGTGCTAGATCCGCTGCGGGTACGCAGTATTTT. Its translation: CSARSAAGTQYF.

The chain is built from TRBV30 and TRBJ1-1, with D unclear. The CDR3 is 13 residues long. Per the germline V gene, CDR1 is GTSNPN and CDR2 is SVGIG (reference sequence). Trimming left V 3 bases short and J 3 bases short, with 11 bases between. CDR3 protein: CAWRMIPDTEAFF. In DNA form, the CDR3 reads TGTGCCTGGAGAATGATCCCGGACACTGAAGCTTTCTTT.

This clonotype turned up a few times. The chain carries TRBV27 and TRBJ1-1; the match to TRBD1 covers 7 bases. Germline loops: CDR1 MNHEY, CDR2 SMNVEV (reference sequence). Losses at the gene ends were 5 bases for V and 4 bases for J; bases not matched to a gene: 10. The CDR3 has 15 residues. Written as DNA, the CDR3 is TGTGCCAGCAGTGCCCTACAGGGGAGGACCACTGAAGCTTTCTTT. Its protein product is CASSALQGRTTEAFF.

As for this clonotype: The junction does not match germline at one end; this may be a read error. This chain links TRBV4-1 with TRBJ1-2; TRBD1 is a possible D gene (5 bases). Germline-derived CDR1 and CDR2 are MGHRA and YSYEKL. The CDR3 contains 17 residues. The CDR3 region is CASSQGLQGPPGYGYTF. The DNA of the CDR3 is TGCGCCAGCAGCCAAGGCCTGCAGGGTCCCCCCGGCTATGGCTACACTTTC.